This T cell receptor beta chain is drawn from a study of cytomegalovirus exposure and HLA in healthy donors. Vbeta (60) and Jbeta (13) primers were used in the PCR. Produced via immunoSEQ multiplex PCR; TCRdb's table is partial and in-frame only. The sample contains 150,000 to 200,000 clones, about 80% of which appear only once. Study-wide results and caveats: Earlier findings revealed that most TCR beta V segments proved productive either about 87% or about 30% of the time. CMV serostatus was the sole immune exposure information available. Testing in vitro showed a few CMV-associated chains specific for CMV antigens. Reportedly, diagnosis of cytomegalovirus status by the classifier showed high specificity and sensitivity.

This clone was seen only a few times. Its antigen is not known. Per germline, CDR1 SEHNR and CDR2 FQNEAQ (reference sequence). The CDR3 covers 12 residues. Trimming pared 1 base from V and 10 bases from J, leaving 8 bases between. The clonotype comes from a woman in her 30s in good health and CMV-seronegative. This chain connects TRBV7-9 to TRBJ2-1, with a tentative D call TRBD2 (6 bases). The material sequenced was PBMCs. This chain's CDR3 is CASSLVLAEQFF. Written as DNA, the CDR3 is TGTGCCAGCAGCTTAGTTCTAGCGGAGCAGTTCTTC.